This TCR beta chain was recovered during a study of blood T cell repertoires in COVID-19. Study background: Spain, Italy and the United States supplied samples that represented acute and convalescent COVID-19.

Per germline, CDR1 MNHEY and CDR2 SVGEGT. The V gene end was trimmed by 2 bases and the J gene end by 9 bases; junction bases not matched to a gene: 8. The CDR3 has 15 amino acids. Source study methods: Amplification with reference gene primers provided the estimates of nucleated cell counts. Repertoires were generated with immunoSEQ multiplex PCR, while TCRdb's copy carries only in-frame clones and drops some. V and J calls and clone size are copied from that table; D and trimming were computed from the DNA. The table lists approximately 75,000 clones, about nine tenths of them singletons. This TCR was sampled from a human donor in a cohort sampled during active COVID-19. The sequencing sample was made of peripheral blood. This chain joins TRBV6-2 or TRBV6-3 and TRBJ2-1, with 9 bases aligning to TRBD2. The CDR3 protein is CASSYDSGGFGEQFF. As DNA, the CDR3 is TGTGCCAGCAGTTACGATAGCGGGGGATTCGGTGAGCAGTTCTTC.